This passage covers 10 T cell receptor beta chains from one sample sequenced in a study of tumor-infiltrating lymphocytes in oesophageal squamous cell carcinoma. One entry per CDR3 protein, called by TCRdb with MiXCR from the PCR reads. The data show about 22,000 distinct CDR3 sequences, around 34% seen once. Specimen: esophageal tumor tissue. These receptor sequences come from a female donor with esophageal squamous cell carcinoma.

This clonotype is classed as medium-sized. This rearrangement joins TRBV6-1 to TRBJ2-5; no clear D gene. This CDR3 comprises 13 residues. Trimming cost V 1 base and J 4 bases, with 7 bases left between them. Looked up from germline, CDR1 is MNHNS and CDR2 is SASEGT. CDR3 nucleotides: TGTGCCAGCAGTGAAGTCGCAAGAGAGACCCAGTACTTC. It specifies CASSEVARETQYF.

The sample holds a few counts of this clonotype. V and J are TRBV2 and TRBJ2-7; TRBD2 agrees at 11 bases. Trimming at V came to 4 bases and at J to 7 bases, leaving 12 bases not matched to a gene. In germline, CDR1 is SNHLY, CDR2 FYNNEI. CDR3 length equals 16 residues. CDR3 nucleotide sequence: TGTGCCAGCAGTGGGGAAAATAGCGGGAGGGGCAATGAGCAGTACTTC. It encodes CASSGENSGRGNEQYF.

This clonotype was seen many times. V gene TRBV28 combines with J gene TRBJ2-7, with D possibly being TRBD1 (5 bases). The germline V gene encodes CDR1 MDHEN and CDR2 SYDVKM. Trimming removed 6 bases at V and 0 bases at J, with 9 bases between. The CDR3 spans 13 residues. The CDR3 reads CASRRQSSYEQYF. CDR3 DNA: TGTGCCAGCAGGCGACAGAGCTCCTACGAGCAGTACTTC.

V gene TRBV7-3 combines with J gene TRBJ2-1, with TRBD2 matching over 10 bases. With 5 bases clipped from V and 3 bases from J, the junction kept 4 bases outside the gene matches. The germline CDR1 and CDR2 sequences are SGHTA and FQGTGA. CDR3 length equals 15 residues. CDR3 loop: CASSQAGGGYNEQFF. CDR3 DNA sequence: TGTGCCAGCAGCCAAGCGGGAGGGGGCTACAATGAGCAGTTCTTC.

The chain's CDR3 is CASSSAQGVTQYF. For the CDR3, the DNA is TGTGCCAGCAGTTCCGCACAGGGTGTTACCCAGTACTTC. This chain uses TRBV7-9 with TRBJ2-1, with D maybe TRBD1 (6 bases). The J call is in doubt because the DNA end fits TRBJ2-5 better. The CDR3 has 13 amino acids. Per the germline V gene, CDR1 is SEHNR and CDR2 is FQNEAQ (reference sequence).

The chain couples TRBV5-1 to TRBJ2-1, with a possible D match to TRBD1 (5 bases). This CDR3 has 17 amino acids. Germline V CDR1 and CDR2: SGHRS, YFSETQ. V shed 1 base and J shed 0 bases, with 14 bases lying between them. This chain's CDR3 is CASSLRAGPSSYNEQFF. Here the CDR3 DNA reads TGCGCCAGCAGCTTGAGGGCAGGGCCTAGCTCCTACAATGAGCAGTTCTTC.

The CDR3 DNA reads TGTGCCAGCAGCTTGGGGACGGCAGATACGCAGTATTTT. As protein: CASSLGTADTQYF. The chain joins TRBV7-2 to TRBJ2-3, with D possibly being TRBD1 or TRBD2 (5 bases each). Germline CDR1 and CDR2: SGHTA and FQGNSA. This CDR3 has 13 residues. V was trimmed by 3 bases and J by 4 bases, leaving 8 bases between them.

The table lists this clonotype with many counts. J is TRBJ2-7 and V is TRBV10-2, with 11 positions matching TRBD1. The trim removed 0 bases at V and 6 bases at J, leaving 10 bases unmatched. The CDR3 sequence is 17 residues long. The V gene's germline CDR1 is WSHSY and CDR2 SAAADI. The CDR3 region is CASSESWTGGQVSEQYF. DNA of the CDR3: TGCGCCAGCAGTGAGTCTTGGACAGGGGGCCAGGTGAGCGAGCAGTACTTC.

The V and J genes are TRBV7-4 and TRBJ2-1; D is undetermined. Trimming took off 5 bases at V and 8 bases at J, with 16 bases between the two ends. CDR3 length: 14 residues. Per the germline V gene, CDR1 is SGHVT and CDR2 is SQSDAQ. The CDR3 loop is CASSPQNQVHEQFF. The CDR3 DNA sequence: TGTGCCAGCAGCCCACAGAACCAGGTGCATGAGCAGTTCTTC.

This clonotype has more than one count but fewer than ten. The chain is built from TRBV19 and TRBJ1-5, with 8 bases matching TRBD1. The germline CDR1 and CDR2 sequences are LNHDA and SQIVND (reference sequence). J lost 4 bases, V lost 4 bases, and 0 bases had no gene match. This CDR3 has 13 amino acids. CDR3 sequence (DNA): TGTGCCAGTAGTAGGGACAGGAATCAGCCCCAGCATTTT. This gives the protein CASSRDRNQPQHF.